The rows below give T cell receptor beta chains drawn from one sample of a study of cytomegalovirus exposure and HLA in healthy donors. TCRdb's copy holds only in-frame clones and misses some; the assay was immunoSEQ multiplex PCR. This sample has 60,000 or so clones; 89% occur once, and the top ten carry approximately 1.5%. The source material was PBMCs. The receptors stem from a man younger than 45 in good health and CMV-seropositive. CDR3s include the opening cysteine and the closing phenylalanine or tryptophan. A D gene is named only where the DNA matches it firmly. Size is stated for part of the rows, as once, few or many counts, or as a class when the clone is expanded.

TGTGCCAGCAGTCCCGACGGGTACTATGGCTACACCTTC | CASSPDGYYGYTF | . | . | TRBJ1-2 | TRBV6-1
TGTGCCAGCAGACCTCCGGAACAGGGGGCGGTTGAGCAGTACTTC | CASRPPEQGAVEQYF | . | TRBD1 | TRBJ2-7 | TRBV6-6
TGTGCCAGCAGCGCACACAGGGGCGAGCAGTACTTC | CASSAHRGEQYF | . | TRBD1 | TRBJ2-7 | TRBV7-3
TGTGCCAGCAGCCGAGGAACAGGCCCGATCACAGATACGCAGTATTTT | CASSRGTGPITDTQYF | few | . | TRBJ2-3 | TRBV7-9
TGTGCCAGCACTCTAGACAGGGAGACCTACGAGCAGTACTTC | CASTLDRETYEQYF | . | TRBD1 | TRBJ2-7 | TRBV6-5
TGTGCCAGCAACCGACAGAGCGCTGAAGCTTTCTTT | CASNRQSAEAFF | once | . | TRBJ1-1 | TRBV6-5
TGTGCCAGCAGCTTGGGCCGGAACACCGGGGAGCTGTTTTTT | CASSLGRNTGELFF | . | . | TRBJ2-2 | TRBV7-3
TGCGCCAGCAGCTGGGGACTAGCGGGAGCAGATACGCAGTATTTT | CASSWGLAGADTQYF | . | TRBD2 | TRBJ2-3 | TRBV5-1
TGTGCCTGGAGTGGGGGACAGATCTATAATTCACCCCTCCACTTT | CAWSGGQIYNSPLHF | . | TRBD1 | TRBJ1-6 | TRBV30
TGTGCCAGCTCACCAGGACAGGGCGTTCGAAACACCATATATTTT | CASSPGQGVRNTIYF | . | TRBD1 | TRBJ1-3 | TRBV18
TGCGCCAGCAGTGAGCCGGGACAGAGATCCTACGAGCAGTACTTC | CASSEPGQRSYEQYF | . | TRBD1 | TRBJ2-7 | TRBV10-1
TGCGCCAGCAGCTTCAACCAAGCCGGAAACACCATATATTTT | CASSFNQAGNTIYF | . | . | TRBJ1-3 | TRBV5-1
TGTGCCAGCAGCCTTAATAGCGGGAGGGCCGCCGGGGAGCTGTTTTTT | CASSLNSGRAAGELFF | . | TRBD2 | TRBJ2-2 | TRBV7-6
TGTGCCAGCAGACCCAGGGTGGGCAAAAACATTCAGTACTTC | CASRPRVGKNIQYF | . | . | TRBJ2-4 | TRBV2
TGTGCCTGGAGTAACGGCGGGGCCAGCACAGATACGCAGTATTTT | CAWSNGGASTDTQYF | once | . | TRBJ2-3 | TRBV30
TGTGCCAGCAGCTCCGGGACTAGCGAATCCGAGCAGTACTTC | CASSSGTSESEQYF | few | TRBD2 | TRBJ2-7 | TRBV27
TGTGCCAGCAGCCAACAGGGGATCAACACTGAAGCTTTCTTT | CASSQQGINTEAFF | . | TRBD1 | TRBJ1-1 | TRBV7-3
TGTGCCAGCAGTTCTGGACTAGCGGGAGGGCCGTCCTACGAGCAGTACTTC | CASSSGLAGGPSYEQYF | . | TRBD2 | TRBJ2-7 | TRBV28
TGTGCCAGCAGTCGGCTGACAGGGGGAAGAAGCTCCTACGAGCAGTACTTC | CASSRLTGGRSSYEQYF | . | TRBD1 | TRBJ2-7 | TRBV27
TGTGCCAGCAGCTCCGCAGGGATCTACACTGAAGCTTTCTTT | CASSSAGIYTEAFF | . | . | TRBJ1-1 | TRBV7-9
TGTGCCATCTCATTCGAGTCCTATAATTCACCCCTCCACTTT | CAISFESYNSPLHF | . | . | TRBJ1-6 | TRBV10-3
TGTGCCAGCACCCCGGCAGGGCATGAGACCCAGTACTTC | CASTPAGHETQYF | few | . | TRBJ2-5 | TRBV6-5